This T cell receptor (beta chain) was sequenced in a study of blood T cell repertoires in COVID-19. Study in general: The analysed material was cDNA or gDNA that came from T cells, B-cell-depleted T cells, or PBMCs.

Seattle enrolled patients during active infection and tracked them longitudinally. V lost 2 bases and J 2 bases, leaving 7 bases between the germline ends. Germline CDR1 is GTSNPN and CDR2 is SVGIG (reference sequence). This CDR3 contains 13 residues. The data were produced by immunoSEQ multiplex PCR, yet TCRdb's version contains in-frame clones alone and is incomplete. The sample has 200,000 to 300,000 clones, 80% to 95% seen once. V usage is TRBV30 and J usage is TRBJ1-5; possible D gene TRBD1, 6 bases. The sequencing sample was made of peripheral blood. This receptor was taken from a man aged 25-45 years with COVID-19, enrolled during active disease. The CDR3 DNA is TGTGCCTGGAGTCCAGGGGGCAATCAGCCCCAGCATTTT. Residues: CAWSPGGNQPQHF.